This passage covers 11 T cell receptor beta chains from one sample sequenced in a study of blood T cell repertoires in COVID-19. The method was immunoSEQ multiplex PCR; TCRdb's version includes in-frame clones alone and lacks a portion of them. The profile shows under 250,000 clones, around 85% of them singletons. The source material was peripheral blood. These receptors were taken from a woman in her sixties or seventies with active or convalescent COVID-19.

The V and J genes are TRBV6-5 and TRBJ1-5; unclear D gene. Germline V CDR1 and CDR2: MNHEY, SVGAGI. The CDR3 has 15 residues. The V gene lost 7 bases and the J gene lost 9 bases, with 22 bases spanning the gap. CDR3 in amino acids: CASITGFTSPGPQHF. The CDR3 region has the DNA TGTGCCAGCATTACCGGGTTCACCTCTCCTGGGCCCCAGCATTTT.

The rearrangement links TRBV15 to TRBJ1-6, with D maybe TRBD1 (5 bases). Germline lookup yields CDR1 LNHNV and CDR2 YYDKDF (reference sequence). CDR3 length: 13 residues. Trimming took off 1 base at V and 15 bases at J, with 13 bases between the two ends. CDR3 loop: CATSRGSGGRLHF. The CDR3, as DNA: TGTGCCACCAGCAGAGGGTCCGGGGGACGCCTCCACTTT.

The chain is built from TRBV10-1 and TRBJ1-2, with a possible D match to TRBD1 (6 bases). V lost 5 bases and J lost 0, with 16 bases in between. CDR3 length equals 16 residues. Germline V gene data show CDR1 as WNHNN and CDR2 as SYGVQD (reference sequence). CDR3 residues: CASSPYRDTANYGYTF. The CDR3 nucleotides read TGCGCCAGCAGTCCATACCGGGACACGGCTAACTATGGCTACACCTTC.

This chain links TRBV5-4 with TRBJ2-2; 11 bases are shared with TRBD2. CDR1 is SGHNT, CDR2 YYREEE, per germline (reference sequence). The V and J ends lost 2 bases and 4 bases, in that order; junction bases with no gene match: 1. The CDR3 length is 15 residues. The CDR3 DNA reads as TGTGCCAGCAGCTTTGGGACTAGCGGCACCGGGGAGCTGTTTTTT. As protein: CASSFGTSGTGELFF.

The CDR3: CASSPGQEGNTEAFF. The CDR3 nucleotides are TGTGCCAGCAGTCCCGGACAGGAGGGGAACACTGAAGCTTTCTTT. The chain recombines TRBV28 with TRBJ1-1; 7 positions match TRBD1. The CDR3 has 15 residues. Unmatched junction bases numbered 7, after V lost 5 bases and J lost 1 base. The germline gives CDR1 MDHEN, CDR2 SYDVKM.

The genes are TRBV5-1 and TRBJ1-6; 8 bases align to TRBD1. The V gene's germline CDR1 is SGHRS and CDR2 YFSETQ. The CDR3 is 15 amino acids. The V gene end was trimmed by 0 bases and the J gene end by 4 bases; junction bases not matched to a gene: 0. CDR3 nucleotide sequence: TGCGCCAGCAGCTTGGGGACAGGGTATAATTCACCCCTCCACTTT. This translates into CASSLGTGYNSPLHF.

V gene TRBV3-1 (or the pseudogene TRBV3-2) combines with J gene TRBJ1-5, with D possibly matching TRBD1 (5 bases). This CDR3 has 16 residues. The germline V and J ends were trimmed by 1 base and 3 bases, with 13 bases remaining between them. Germline assignment: CDR1 LGHDT and CDR2 YNNKEL (reference sequence). The DNA of the CDR3 is TGTGCCAGCAGCCAAGGAGTCCCCAGGGCCAATCAGCCCCAGCATTTT. Protein: CASSQGVPRANQPQHF.

DNA of the CDR3: TGTGCCAGCAGTGAAAGTGTGGCTAGCAGAGAGACCCAGTACTTC. Encoded protein: CASSESVASRETQYF. The chain joins TRBV25-1 to TRBJ2-5; maybe TRBD2 (5 bases). From germline, CDR1 is MGHDK and CDR2 SYGVNS. The CDR3 consists of 15 residues. Between the trimmed V and J ends, which lost 2 bases and 4 bases, there was a span of 14 bases.

The V gene is TRBV5-1, the J gene TRBJ2-3, with 10 bases matching TRBD1. Germline CDR1 and CDR2: SGHRS and YFSETQ. CDR3 length: 19 amino acids. The ends lost 4 bases at V and 5 bases at J; junction bases unmatched: 19. As DNA, the CDR3 is TGCGCCAGCAGCCCCCTTTGGAGTCTGGACAGGGGGTTAGTAGATACGCAGTATTTT. It translates to CASSPLWSLDRGLVDTQYF.

V gene TRBV11-3 combines with J gene TRBJ2-7; 13 positions match TRBD2. The junction had 6 bases not matched to a gene; V was cut back by 1 base and J by 6 bases. The CDR3 is 16 amino acids. The germline gives CDR1 SGHNT, CDR2 YENEEA. CDR3 amino acids: CASSLGTSGSVPEQYF. The CDR3 DNA sequence: TGTGCCAGCAGCTTAGGGACTAGCGGGAGTGTGCCCGAGCAGTACTTC.

J is TRBJ2-2 and V is TRBV13; D is possibly TRBD2 (6 bases). Trimming shortened V by 5 bases and J by 1 base, and 8 bases separated the two germline ends. Germline loops: CDR1 PRHDT, CDR2 FYEKMQ (reference sequence). CDR3 length: 14 amino acids. CDR3: CASSRAGNTGELFF. The CDR3 DNA reads TGTGCCAGCAGCCGAGCGGGGAACACCGGGGAGCTGTTTTTT.